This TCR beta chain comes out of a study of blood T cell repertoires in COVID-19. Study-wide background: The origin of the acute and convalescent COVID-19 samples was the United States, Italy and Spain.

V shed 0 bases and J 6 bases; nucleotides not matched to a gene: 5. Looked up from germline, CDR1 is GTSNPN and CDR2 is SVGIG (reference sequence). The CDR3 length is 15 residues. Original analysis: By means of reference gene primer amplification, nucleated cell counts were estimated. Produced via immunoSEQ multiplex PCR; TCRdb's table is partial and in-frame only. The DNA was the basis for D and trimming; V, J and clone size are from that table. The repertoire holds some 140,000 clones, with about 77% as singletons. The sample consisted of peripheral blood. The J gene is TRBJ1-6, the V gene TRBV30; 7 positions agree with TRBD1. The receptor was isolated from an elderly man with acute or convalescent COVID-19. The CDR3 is CAWSVPQGGNSPLHF. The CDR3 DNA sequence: TGTGCCTGGAGTGTACCCCAGGGGGGTAATTCACCCCTCCACTTT.